The 13 T cell receptor beta chains in this list originate from one sample, sequenced in a study of cytomegalovirus exposure and HLA in healthy donors. The PCR had 60 Vbeta and 13 Jbeta primers. TCRdb keeps only in-frame clones here, not all; method: immunoSEQ multiplex PCR. The sample holds over 150,000 clones; over 80% are singletons and the top ten take more than 1.5%. Sequenced material: PBMCs. The receptors shown here come from a human donor in good health.

The table lists this clone with a count of one. The genes are TRBV7-2 and TRBJ1-1, with 8 positions matching TRBD1. The CDR3 sequence is 14 residues long. J was trimmed by 5 bases and V by 7 bases; bases with no gene match: 9. CDR1 is SGHTA and CDR2 is FQGNSA in the germline V gene. CDR3 amino acids: CASIHWTGWTEAFF. DNA of the CDR3: TGTGCCAGCATCCACTGGACAGGGTGGACTGAAGCTTTCTTT.

This clone occurred a few times. The chain employs TRBV10-3 and TRBJ1-1; 11 bases match TRBD1. The CDR3 consists of 14 residues. Trimming cost V 4 bases and J 6 bases; bases outside gene matches: 4. CDR1 and CDR2 from the germline V gene are ENHRY and SYGVKD. CDR3 loop: CAISGTGGSSEAFF. As DNA, the CDR3 is TGTGCCATCAGTGGGACAGGGGGCTCCTCTGAAGCTTTCTTT.

The rearrangement links TRBV5-4 to TRBJ1-6; 8 positions match TRBD1. The V and J ends lost 0 bases and 7 bases, in that order; junction bases with no gene match: 3. This CDR3 is 15 amino acids long. Germline CDR1 is SGHNT and CDR2 is YYREEE (reference sequence). The CDR3 DNA is TGTGCCAGCAGCTTGGCGGGACAGGCGAATTCACCCCTCCACTTT. Amino acid sequence: CASSLAGQANSPLHF.

A remark on this clone: The germline gene is not matched at one end of the junction; a read error may be the cause. The V gene is TRBV9, the J gene TRBJ2-1; 10 bases line up with TRBD2. The germline V gene encodes CDR1 SGDLS and CDR2 YYNGEE. CDR3 size: 15 residues. The DNA of the CDR3 is TGTGCCAGCAGCTTAAGCGGGGGGGAGTACAATGAGCAGCTCTTC. It yields the protein CASSLSGGEYNEQLF.

In this sample, this clone turned up once. V gene TRBV5-1 combines with J gene TRBJ2-2; TRBD2 aligns across 11 bases. The trim removed 4 bases at V and 3 bases at J, leaving 8 bases unmatched. From germline, CDR1 is SGHRS and CDR2 YFSETQ. The CDR3 extends over 17 amino acids. The chain's CDR3 is CASSHKLAGDYTGELFF. CDR3 DNA sequence: TGCGCCAGCAGCCACAAACTAGCGGGGGATTACACCGGGGAGCTGTTTTTT.

This clone was observed a handful of times. DNA of the CDR3: TGTGCCACCAGACAGGCGGGCTACACCTTC. Translating gives CATRQAGYTF. The chain combines TRBV19 with TRBJ1-2, with D perhaps TRBD1 (6 bases). Per germline, CDR1 LNHDA and CDR2 SQIVND (reference sequence). This CDR3 is built from 10 residues. V lost 10 bases and J 8 bases, leaving 11 bases between the germline ends.

This rearrangement joins TRBV19 to TRBJ2-1, with TRBD1 matching 10 bases. This CDR3 comprises 15 residues. Looked up from germline, CDR1 is LNHDA and CDR2 is SQIVND (reference sequence). J lost 5 bases, V lost 4 bases, and 5 bases had no gene match. The CDR3 region has the DNA TGTGCCAGTAGTAGGGCCGGGACAGGGGACAATGAGCAGTTCTTC. Its translation: CASSRAGTGDNEQFF.

The V call is TRBV6-4, the J call TRBJ2-3, with D perhaps TRBD2 (6 bases). This CDR3 spans 14 amino acids. V was cut by 0 bases and J by 8 bases, with 12 bases left in between. Germline CDR1 reads MRHNA; CDR2 reads SNTAGT. This CDR3 reads CASSDSSLGSTQYF. In DNA, the CDR3 is TGTGCCAGCAGTGACTCATCGCTCGGGAGTACGCAGTATTTT.

This clone was seen only a few times. The chain recombines TRBV11-2 with TRBJ2-2, with D possibly being TRBD1 (6 bases). Per the germline V gene, CDR1 is SGHAT and CDR2 is FQNNGV. The CDR3 is 15 amino acids. Trimming pared 5 bases from V and 7 bases from J, leaving 17 bases between. CDR3 sequence: CASSPQQGWSGELFF. CDR3 DNA sequence: TGTGCCAGCAGCCCACAACAGGGTTGGAGCGGGGAGCTGTTTTTT.

The V and J genes are TRBV10-2 and TRBJ2-7; D might be TRBD1 (5 bases). The V end lost 2 bases, the J end lost 3 bases, and 8 bases lay between the germline ends. CDR1 is WSHSY, CDR2 SAAADI, per germline. The CDR3 is made up of 13 amino acids. As DNA, the CDR3 is TGCGCCAGCAGTGAGGGGGCAGACTACGAGCAGTACTTC. This gives the protein CASSEGADYEQYF.

The V call is TRBV9, the J call TRBJ2-5, with 10 nucleotides matching TRBD2. From germline, CDR1 is SGDLS and CDR2 YYNGEE. V lost 0 bases to trimming and J lost 5 bases; unmatched junction nucleotides: 7. This CDR3 contains 16 residues. Here the CDR3 DNA reads TGTGCCAGCAGCGTAGACAGCGGGGGGGCCCGGGAGACCCAGTACTTC. It translates to CASSVDSGGARETQYF.

The V and J genes are TRBV10-3 and TRBJ2-5; 7 nucleotides align to TRBD2. CDR1 is ENHRY, CDR2 SYGVKD, per germline. This CDR3 has 13 residues. J gave up 2 bases and V 11 bases, and 8 bases lay outside the gene matches. Here the CDR3 reads CASGGTEQETQYF. The CDR3 DNA sequence: TGTGCCTCGGGGGGTACGGAGCAAGAGACCCAGTACTTC.

The V and J genes are TRBV4-1 and TRBJ2-2; the match to TRBD1 covers 8 bases. J was trimmed by 4 bases and V by 6 bases; bases with no gene match: 4. There are 14 residues in the CDR3. CDR1 is MGHRA and CDR2 is YSYEKL in the germline V gene. This chain's CDR3 is CASSRQGSTGELFF. CDR3 sequence (DNA): TGCGCCAGCAGTCGACAGGGGAGCACCGGGGAGCTGTTTTTT.